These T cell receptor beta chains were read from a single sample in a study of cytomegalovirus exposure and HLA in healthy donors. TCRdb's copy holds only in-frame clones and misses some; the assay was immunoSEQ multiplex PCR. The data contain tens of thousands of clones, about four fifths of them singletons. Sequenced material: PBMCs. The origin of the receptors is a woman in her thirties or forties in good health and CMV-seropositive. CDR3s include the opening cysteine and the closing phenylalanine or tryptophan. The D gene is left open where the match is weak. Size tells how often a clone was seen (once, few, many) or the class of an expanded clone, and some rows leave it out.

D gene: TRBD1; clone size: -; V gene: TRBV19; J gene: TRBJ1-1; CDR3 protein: CASSDRAMNTEAFF; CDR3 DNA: TGTGCCAGCAGCGACAGGGCTATGAACACTGAAGCTTTCTTT
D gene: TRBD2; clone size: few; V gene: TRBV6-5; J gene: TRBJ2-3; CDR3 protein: CASSYSGLANTQYF; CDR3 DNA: TGTGCCAGCAGTTACTCAGGACTAGCGAATACGCAGTATTTT
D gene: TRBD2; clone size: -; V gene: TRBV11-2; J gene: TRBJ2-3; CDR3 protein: CASSPPGLAGTDTQYF; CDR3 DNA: TGTGCCAGCAGCCCCCCGGGACTAGCGGGCACAGATACGCAGTATTTT
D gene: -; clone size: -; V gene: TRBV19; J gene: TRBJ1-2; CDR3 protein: CASSNQGFYGYTF; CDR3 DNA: TGTGCCAGTAGTAATCAGGGGTTCTATGGCTACACCTTC
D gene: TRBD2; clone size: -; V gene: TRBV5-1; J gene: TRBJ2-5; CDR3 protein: CASSLLGSGGGETQYF; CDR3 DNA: TGCGCCAGCAGCTTGTTAGGTAGCGGGGGCGGCGAGACCCAGTACTTC
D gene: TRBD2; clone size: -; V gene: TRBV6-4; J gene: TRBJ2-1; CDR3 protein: CASSDGAGGVVEQFF; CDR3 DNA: TGTGCCAGCAGTGACGGAGCGGGGGGTGTGGTTGAGCAGTTCTTC
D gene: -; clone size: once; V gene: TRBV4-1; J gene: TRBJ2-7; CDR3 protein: CASRNRDNAYEQYF; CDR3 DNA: TGCGCCAGCAGAAACCGGGACAATGCCTACGAGCAGTACTTC
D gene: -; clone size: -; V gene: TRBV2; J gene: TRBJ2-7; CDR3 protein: CASKGPQGTYEQYF; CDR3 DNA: TGTGCCAGCAAAGGCCCCCAGGGAACCTACGAGCAGTACTTC
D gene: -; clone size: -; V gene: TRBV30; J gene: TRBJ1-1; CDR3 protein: CAWSSGLENTEAFF; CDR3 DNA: TGTGCCTGGAGCTCAGGGTTGGAGAACACTGAAGCTTTCTTT
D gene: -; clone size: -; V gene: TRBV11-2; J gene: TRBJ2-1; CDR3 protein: CASSFDGTLYNEQFF; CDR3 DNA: TGTGCCAGCAGCTTCGACGGGACACTATACAATGAGCAGTTCTTC
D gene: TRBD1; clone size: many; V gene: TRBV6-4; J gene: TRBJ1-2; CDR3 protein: CASTRRRGLYGYTF; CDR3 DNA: TGTGCCAGCACTAGACGGAGGGGGCTCTATGGCTACACCTTC
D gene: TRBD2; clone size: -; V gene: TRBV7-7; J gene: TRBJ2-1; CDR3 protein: CASSLGLSGGRNEQFF; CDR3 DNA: TGTGCCAGCAGCTTAGGTCTTAGCGGGGGCCGTAATGAGCAGTTCTTC
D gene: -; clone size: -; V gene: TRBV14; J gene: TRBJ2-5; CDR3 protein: CASSVTGEETQYF; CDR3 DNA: TGTGCCAGCAGCGTTACAGGAGAAGAGACCCAGTACTTC
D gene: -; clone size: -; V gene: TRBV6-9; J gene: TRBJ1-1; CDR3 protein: CATTWGVDTEAFF; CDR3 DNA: TGTGCCACGACGTGGGGGGTCGACACTGAAGCTTTCTTT
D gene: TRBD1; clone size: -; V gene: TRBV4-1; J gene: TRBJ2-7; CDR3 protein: CASSQGTGEKYF; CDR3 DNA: TGCGCCAGCAGCCAAGGCACAGGGGAAAAGTACTTC
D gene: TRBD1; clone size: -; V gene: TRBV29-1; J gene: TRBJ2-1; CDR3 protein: CSVQGQGANEQFF; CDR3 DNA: TGCAGCGTCCAAGGACAGGGGGCTAATGAGCAGTTCTTC
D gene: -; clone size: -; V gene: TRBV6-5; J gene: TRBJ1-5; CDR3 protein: CASSSLGGDQPQHF; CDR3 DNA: TGTGCCAGCAGTTCGCTAGGGGGGGATCAGCCCCAGCATTTT
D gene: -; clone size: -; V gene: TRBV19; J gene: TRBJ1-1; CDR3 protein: CASSTQGYSEAFF; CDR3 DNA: TGTGCCAGTAGTACACAGGGTTATTCTGAAGCTTTCTTT
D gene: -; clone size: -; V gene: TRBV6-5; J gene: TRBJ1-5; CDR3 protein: CASSRSTAAGQPQHF; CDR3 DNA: TGTGCCAGCAGTCGATCCACAGCTGCGGGACAGCCCCAGCATTTT
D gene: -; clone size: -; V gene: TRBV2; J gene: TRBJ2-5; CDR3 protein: CASSNGQGGAETQYF; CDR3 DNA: TGTGCCAGCAGTAACGGACAGGGAGGGGCGGAGACCCAGTACTTC
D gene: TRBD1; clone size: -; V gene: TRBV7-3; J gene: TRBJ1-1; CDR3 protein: CASSPDRDSEAFF; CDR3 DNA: TGTGCCAGCAGCCCAGACAGGGACTCTGAAGCTTTCTTT
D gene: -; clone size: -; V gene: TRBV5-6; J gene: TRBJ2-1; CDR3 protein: CASSLGPTDEQFF; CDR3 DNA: TGTGCCAGCAGCTTGGGCCCCACGGATGAGCAGTTCTTC
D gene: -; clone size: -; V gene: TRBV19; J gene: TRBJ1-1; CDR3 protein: CASFPWEGEAFF; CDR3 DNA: TGTGCCAGTTTCCCTTGGGAGGGTGAAGCTTTCTTT
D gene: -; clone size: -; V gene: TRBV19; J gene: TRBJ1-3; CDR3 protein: CASSTGGASGNTIYF; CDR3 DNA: TGTGCCAGTAGTACGGGTGGTGCCTCTGGAAACACCATATATTTT
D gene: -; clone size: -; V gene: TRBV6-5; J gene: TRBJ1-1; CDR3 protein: CASSYSSETFF; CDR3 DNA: TGTGCCAGCAGTTACTCGAGTGAGACTTTCTTT
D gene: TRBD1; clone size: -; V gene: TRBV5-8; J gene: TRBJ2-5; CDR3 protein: CASTRTPGTGWETQYF; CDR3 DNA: TGTGCCAGCACCCGTACCCCCGGGACAGGGTGGGAGACCCAGTACTTC
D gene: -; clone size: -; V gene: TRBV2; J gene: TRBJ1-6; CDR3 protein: CASSDPGLKNSPLHF; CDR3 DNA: TGTGCCAGCAGTGATCCGGGTCTCAAGAATTCACCCCTCCACTTT
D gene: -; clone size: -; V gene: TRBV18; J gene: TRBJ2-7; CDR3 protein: CASSTTRQVSREQYF; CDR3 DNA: TGTGCCAGCTCAACCACCCGACAGGTGTCTAGGGAGCAGTACTTC
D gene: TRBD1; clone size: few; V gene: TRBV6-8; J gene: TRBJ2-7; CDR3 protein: CASSHDRGDEQYF; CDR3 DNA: TGTGCCAGCAGCCATGACAGGGGTGACGAGCAGTACTTC
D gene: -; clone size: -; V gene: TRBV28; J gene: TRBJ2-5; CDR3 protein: CASSLGPQETQYF; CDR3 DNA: TGTGCCAGCAGTTTAGGGCCCCAAGAGACCCAGTACTTC
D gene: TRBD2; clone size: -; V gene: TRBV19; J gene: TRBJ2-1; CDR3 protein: CASSRRLAGVYNEQFF; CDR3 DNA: TGTGCCAGTAGTAGGAGACTAGCGGGGGTATACAATGAGCAGTTCTTC
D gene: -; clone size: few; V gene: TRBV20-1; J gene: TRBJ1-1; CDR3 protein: CSASRSTEAFF; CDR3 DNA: TGCAGTGCTAGTCGCAGCACTGAAGCTTTCTTT
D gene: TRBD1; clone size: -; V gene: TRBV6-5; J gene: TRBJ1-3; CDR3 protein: CASSQPGTGGNTIYF; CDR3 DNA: TGTGCCAGCAGTCAACCTGGGACAGGTGGAAACACCATATATTTT
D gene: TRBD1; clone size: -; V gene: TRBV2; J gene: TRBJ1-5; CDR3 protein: CASSEGARGNQPQHF; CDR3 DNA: TGTGCCAGCAGTGAAGGGGCCAGGGGGAATCAGCCCCAGCATTTT
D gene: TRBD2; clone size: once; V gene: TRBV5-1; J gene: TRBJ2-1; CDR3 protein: CASSLASGGADEQFF; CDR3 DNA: TGCGCCAGCAGCTTGGCTAGCGGGGGGGCAGATGAGCAGTTCTTC
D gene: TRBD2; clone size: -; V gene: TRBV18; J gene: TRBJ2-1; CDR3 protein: CASSPLILRAGGYNEQFF; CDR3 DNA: TGTGCCAGCTCACCCTTAATTCTCAGGGCGGGAGGCTACAATGAGCAGTTCTTC
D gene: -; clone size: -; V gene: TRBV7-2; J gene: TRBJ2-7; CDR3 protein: CASSSPRGGQYEQYF; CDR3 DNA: TGTGCCAGCAGCTCCCCCCGAGGGGGTCAGTACGAGCAGTACTTC
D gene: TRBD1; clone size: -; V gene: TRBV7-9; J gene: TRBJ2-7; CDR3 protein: CSSSPGGQAGEQYF; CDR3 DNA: TGTTCCAGCAGCCCGGGCGGACAGGCCGGCGAGCAGTACTTC
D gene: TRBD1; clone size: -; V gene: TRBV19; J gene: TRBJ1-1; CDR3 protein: CASSTYRQGPEAFF; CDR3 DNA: TGTGCCAGTAGTACTTATAGACAGGGTCCTGAAGCTTTCTTT
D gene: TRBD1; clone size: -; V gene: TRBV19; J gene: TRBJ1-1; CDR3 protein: CASSQGVNTEAFF; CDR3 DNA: TGTGCCAGTAGTCAGGGGGTGAACACTGAAGCTTTCTTT
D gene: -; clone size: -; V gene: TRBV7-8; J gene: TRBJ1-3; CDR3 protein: CASSLGGGDTIYF; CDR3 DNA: TGTGCCAGCAGCTTAGGAGGGGGGGACACCATATATTTT
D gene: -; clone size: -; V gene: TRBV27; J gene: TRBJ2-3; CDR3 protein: CASSFQGLASSTDTQYF; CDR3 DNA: TGTGCCAGCAGTTTTCAGGGCCTAGCGTCTAGCACAGATACGCAGTATTTT
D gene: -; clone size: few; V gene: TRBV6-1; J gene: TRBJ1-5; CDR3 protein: CASADSNQPQHF; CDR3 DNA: TGTGCCAGCGCAGATAGCAATCAGCCCCAGCATTTT
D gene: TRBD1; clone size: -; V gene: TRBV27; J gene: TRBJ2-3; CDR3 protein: CASRQGGSTDTQYF; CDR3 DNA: TGTGCCAGCAGACAGGGGGGTAGCACAGATACGCAGTATTTT
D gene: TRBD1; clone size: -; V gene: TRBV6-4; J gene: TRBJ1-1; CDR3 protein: CASSQGADTEAFF; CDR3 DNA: TGTGCCAGCAGTCAGGGGGCAGACACTGAAGCTTTCTTT
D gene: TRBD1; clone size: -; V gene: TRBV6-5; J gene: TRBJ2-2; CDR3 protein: CASATRGPGELFF; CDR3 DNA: TGTGCCAGCGCAACCAGGGGGCCCGGGGAGCTGTTTTTT
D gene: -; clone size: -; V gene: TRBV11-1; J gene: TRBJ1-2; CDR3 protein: CASDGQLTGSYGYTF; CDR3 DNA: TGTGCCAGCGACGGACAGCTAACCGGTAGCTATGGCTACACCTTC
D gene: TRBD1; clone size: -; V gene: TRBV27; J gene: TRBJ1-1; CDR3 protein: CASSIDRGRGNTEAFF; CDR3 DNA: TGTGCCAGCAGTATAGACAGGGGGCGGGGGAACACTGAAGCTTTCTTT
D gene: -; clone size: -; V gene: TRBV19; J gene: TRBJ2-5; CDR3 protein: CASSIGQLQETQYF; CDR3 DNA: TGTGCCAGTAGTATTGGACAGCTCCAAGAGACCCAGTACTTC